Listed below are T cell receptor beta chains from one sample, sequenced in a study of T cell responses to AZD1222 COVID-19 vaccine. Profiling relied on immunoSEQ multiplex PCR, and the TCRdb table lists in-frame clones only, not all of them. Of over 85,000 clones in the sample, approximately 92% were seen once. Here the sequenced sample was peripheral blood, taken on day 0 of AZD1222 vaccination. The receptor set was obtained from an adult in good health. CDR3s leave out the opening cysteine and the closing phenylalanine or tryptophan. Each record gives: J gene, V gene, CDR3 protein.

TRBJ2-2	TRBV30	AWSPGMGFGELF
TRBJ2-2	TRBV12-5	ASGLVLTGSLHSAGVGTGELF
TRBJ1-5	TRBV20-1	RGGPQH
TRBJ2-1	TRBV5-1	ASSQGVHNEQF
TRBJ1-5	TRBV5-1	ASSLSSGFNQPQH
TRBJ1-2	TRBV6-1	ASSEAGRERNYGYT
TRBJ2-1	TRBV25-1	ASSERDGYNEQF
TRBJ2-1	TRBV6-5	ASTSTRASYNEQF
TRBJ2-1	TRBV30	AWTLSHNEQF
TRBJ2-5	TRBV15	ATSRDPLSVIGETQY